These 4 T cell receptor beta chains were sequenced from one sample in a study of T-cell memory formation after mild COVID-19. Using its own MiXCR run on the 5' RACE reads, TCRdb lists one record per CDR3 protein. Of some 440,000 distinct CDR3 sequences listed, around 25% were seen once; the top ten hold around 13%. The specimen sequenced was PBMCs or a T cell subset sorted from them (not recorded which). These receptors were collected from an adult woman who had mild COVID-19 (a few samples of this study predate the infection). Cell type and time point are not known.

The genes are TRBV11-3 and TRBJ2-1; the match to TRBD2 covers 12 bases. The germline CDR1 and CDR2 sequences are SGHNT and YENEEA. Unmatched junction bases numbered 8, after V lost 3 bases and J lost 2 bases. The CDR3 consists of 18 residues. Written as DNA, the CDR3 is TGTGCCAGCAGCTTTAGACTAGCGGGAGATCGTCCCTACAATGAGCAGTTCTTC. Translation: CASSFRLAGDRPYNEQFF.

V and J are TRBV27 and TRBJ1-2; no definite D call. The CDR3 loop spans 15 amino acids. Germline V gene lookup returns CDR1 MNHEY and CDR2 SMNVEV (reference sequence). V was pared by 0 bases and J by 2 bases, with 10 bases between. CDR3 bases: TGTGCCAGCAGTTTATCGAAGGATTGGAACTATGGCTACACCTTC. Residues: CASSLSKDWNYGYTF.

The gene calls are TRBV27 and TRBJ1-5; no definite D call. This CDR3 region has 13 residues. The germline CDR1 and CDR2 sequences are MNHEY and SMNVEV (reference sequence). V was pared by 0 bases and J by 6 bases, with 6 bases between. CDR3 bases: TGTGCCAGCAGTTTATCGGCGGTTCAGCCCCAGCATTTT. Its translation: CASSLSAVQPQHF.

This clonotype was picked up a small number of times. The chain recombines TRBV7-2 with TRBJ1-2; D unresolved. The CDR3 length is 13 residues. Germline assignment: CDR1 SGHTA and CDR2 FQGNSA. The V and J ends lost 3 bases and 8 bases respectively, with 13 bases between them. The CDR3 protein is CASSFEGVGGYTF. The CDR3 nucleotides read TGTGCCAGCAGCTTTGAAGGCGTCGGGGGCTACACCTTC. Together with reference TRBV7-2 and TRBJ1-2, the CDR3 gives the full variable domain: GAGVSQSPSNKVTEKGKDVELRCDPISGHTALYWYRQSLGQGLEFLIYFQGNSAPDKSGLPSDRFSAERTGGSVSTLTIQRTQQEDSAVYLCASSFEGVGGYTFGSGTRLTVV.